Following are 12 T cell receptor beta chains from one sample sequenced in a study of cytotoxic CD8 clonotypes in ibrutinib-treated CLL. The assay was immunoSEQ multiplex PCR, and TCRdb's table has in-frame clones only and misses some. The sample carries roughly 23,000 clones, around 74% recorded once. Here the sequenced sample was PBMCs, taken before ibrutinib treatment. The receptors shown here come from a human donor with chronic lymphocytic leukemia.

DNA for the CDR3: TGTGCCAGCAGCCCTCAGCGGGAGAACACCGGGGAGCTGTTTTTT. Translating it yields CASSPQRENTGELFF. The chain combines TRBV7-2 with TRBJ2-2; 7 positions agree with TRBD2. CDR1 SGHTA and CDR2 FQGNSA come from the germline V gene. The junction had 4 bases not matched to a gene; V was cut back by 5 bases and J by 1 base. This CDR3 has 15 residues.

The rearrangement uses TRBV6-6 and TRBJ2-4; 7 bases agree with TRBD2. J gave up 4 bases and V 5 bases, and 2 bases lay outside the gene matches. Germline values: CDR1 MNHNY, CDR2 SVGAGI (reference sequence). The CDR3 length is 13 residues. The CDR3 sequence: CASSPGLKNIQYF. The CDR3 coding sequence is TGTGCCAGCAGTCCGGGACTAAAAAACATTCAGTACTTC.

J is TRBJ1-5 and V is TRBV30; a possible D gene is TRBD1 (6 bases). V was clipped by 5 bases and J by 4 bases, with 15 bases between them. Per germline, CDR1 GTSNPN and CDR2 SVGIG (reference sequence). The CDR3 loop spans 14 amino acids. CDR3 in amino acids: CAWGGAVQNQPQHF. CDR3 nucleotide sequence: TGTGCCTGGGGGGGCGCGGTTCAAAATCAGCCCCAGCATTTT.

The chain uses TRBV18 and TRBJ1-4; D is unclear. The CDR3 loop spans 15 amino acids. Per the germline V gene, CDR1 is KGHSH and CDR2 is LQKENI. Trimming shortened V by 0 bases and J by 0 bases, and 5 bases separated the two germline ends. The CDR3 nucleotides read TGTGCCAGCTCACCACCTCTAGCAACTAATGAAAAACTGTTTTTT. Its translation: CASSPPLATNEKLFF.

J is TRBJ2-3 and V is TRBV27; D not certain. V gave up 3 bases and J gave up 3 bases, with 7 bases separating them. Per the germline V gene, CDR1 is MNHEY and CDR2 is SMNVEV (reference sequence). This CDR3 comprises 13 residues. CDR3 DNA sequence: TGTGCCAGCAGTTTTCTCGGGACAGATACGCAGTATTTT. It encodes CASSFLGTDTQYF.

In this sample, this clone turned up a few times. The V and J genes are TRBV5-8 and TRBJ2-3, with no clear D. V dropped 1 base and J dropped 5 bases, with 8 bases sitting between them. CDR3 size: 13 residues. Germline V lookup: CDR1 SGHTS, CDR2 YDEGEE. The CDR3 is CASSLLRKDTQYF. CDR3 nucleotides: TGTGCCAGCAGCTTGCTCAGGAAAGATACGCAGTATTTT. Using reference TRBV5-8 and TRBJ2-3 for the parts outside the CDR3, the full variable domain is EAGVTQSPTHLIKTRGQQATLRCSPISGHTSVYWYQQALGLGLQFLLWYDEGEERNRGNFPPRFSGRQFPNYSSELNVNALELEDSALYLCASSLLRKDTQYFGPGTRLTVL.

There are a few counts of this clone. The chain carries TRBV30 and TRBJ1-5; D is unresolved. Germline V gene lookup returns CDR1 GTSNPN and CDR2 SVGIG (reference sequence). The germline V and J ends were trimmed by 0 bases and 6 bases, with 12 bases remaining between them. The CDR3 has 14 residues. CDR3 sequence reads: CAWSVRRTGQPQHF. For the CDR3, the DNA is TGTGCCTGGAGTGTACGGCGCACGGGTCAGCCCCAGCATTTT.

V gene TRBV6-5 combines with J gene TRBJ1-5; weak D call: TRBD1 (5 bases). V was cut by 8 bases and J by 3 bases, with 11 bases left in between. The CDR3 is made up of 13 amino acids. The germline gives CDR1 MNHEY, CDR2 SVGAGI. This chain's CDR3 is CASPDSFNQPQHF. The CDR3 DNA is TGTGCCAGCCCAGACAGTTTCAATCAGCCCCAGCATTTT.

This sequence joins TRBV19 and TRBJ1-1; 7 positions agree with TRBD1. Trimming removed 4 bases from V and 5 bases from J; junction bases left unmatched: 7. Germline assignment: CDR1 LNHDA and CDR2 SQIVND (reference sequence). The CDR3 contains 14 residues. The CDR3 here is CASSTQGGVTEAFF. DNA of the CDR3: TGTGCCAGTAGTACCCAGGGGGGGGTTACTGAAGCTTTCTTT. Combining the CDR3 with reference TRBV19 and TRBJ1-1 gives the whole variable domain DGGITQSPKYLFRKEGQNVTLSCEQNLNHDAMYWYRQDPGQGLRLIYYSQIVNDFQKGDIAEGYSVSREKKESFPLTVTSAQKNPTAFYLCASSTQGGVTEAFFGQGTRLTVV.

This clone turned up a few times. The CDR3 DNA reads as TGTGCCTGGAGTCCCGACAGGGGGACCGAGCAGTACTTC. Residues: CAWSPDRGTEQYF. The genes are TRBV30 and TRBJ2-7, with TRBD1 matching 9 bases. CDR1 is GTSNPN, CDR2 SVGIG, per germline (reference sequence). There are 13 residues in the CDR3. The V and J ends lost 2 bases and 6 bases, in that order; junction bases with no gene match: 5.

The V and J genes are TRBV12-2 and TRBJ2-7; TRBD1, the D gene given by the table, was not confirmed from the DNA. TRBV12-2 is an annotated pseudogene. The CDR3 sequence is 14 residues long. The CDR3 protein is CASRLLQGAYEQYF. For the CDR3, the DNA is TGTGCAAGTCGCTTATTACAGGGGGCCTACGAGCAGTACTTC.

This clone has just a few counts. The chain links TRBV11-1 to TRBJ1-6; 8 nucleotides agree with TRBD1. This CDR3 is built from 17 residues. With 3 bases clipped from V and 0 bases from J, the junction kept 4 bases outside the gene matches. Germline V lookup: CDR1 SGHAT, CDR2 FQDESV (reference sequence). The CDR3 here is CASSFQGASSYNSPLHF. DNA of the CDR3: TGTGCCAGCAGCTTCCAGGGGGCGAGCTCCTATAATTCACCCCTCCACTTT.